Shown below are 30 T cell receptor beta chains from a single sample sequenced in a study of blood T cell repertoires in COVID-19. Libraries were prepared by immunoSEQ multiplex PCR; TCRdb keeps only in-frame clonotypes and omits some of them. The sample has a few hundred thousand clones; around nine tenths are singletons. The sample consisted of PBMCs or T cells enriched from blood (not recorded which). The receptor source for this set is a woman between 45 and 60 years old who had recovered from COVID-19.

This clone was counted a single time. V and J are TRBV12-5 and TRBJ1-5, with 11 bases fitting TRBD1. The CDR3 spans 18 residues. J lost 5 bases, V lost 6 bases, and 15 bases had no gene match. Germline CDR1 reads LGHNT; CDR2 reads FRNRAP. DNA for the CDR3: TGTGCTAGTGGAAGCCCCGGGACAGGGGGGGCTAGTGATCAGCCCCAGCATTTT. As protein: CASGSPGTGGASDQPQHF.

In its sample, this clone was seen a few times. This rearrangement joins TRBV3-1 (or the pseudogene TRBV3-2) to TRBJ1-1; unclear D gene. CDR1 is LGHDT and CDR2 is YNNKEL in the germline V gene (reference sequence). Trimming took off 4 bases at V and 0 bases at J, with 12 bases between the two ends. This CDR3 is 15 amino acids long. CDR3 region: CASSPPRTLNTEAFF. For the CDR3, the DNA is TGTGCCAGCAGCCCCCCCCGTACACTGAACACTGAAGCTTTCTTT.

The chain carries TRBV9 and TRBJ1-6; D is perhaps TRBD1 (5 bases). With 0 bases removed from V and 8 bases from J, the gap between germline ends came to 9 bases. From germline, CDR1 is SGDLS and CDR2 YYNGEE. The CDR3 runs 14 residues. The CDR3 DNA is TGTGCCAGCAGCGTAGAGGCCAGGGATTCACCCCTCCACTTT. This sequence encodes CASSVEARDSPLHF. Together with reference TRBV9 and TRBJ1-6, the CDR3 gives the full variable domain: DSGVTQTPKHLITATGQRVTLRCSPRSGDLSVYWYQQSLDQGLQFLIQYYNGEERAKGNILERFSAQQFPDLHSELNLSSLELGDSALYFCASSVEARDSPLHFGNGTRLTVT.

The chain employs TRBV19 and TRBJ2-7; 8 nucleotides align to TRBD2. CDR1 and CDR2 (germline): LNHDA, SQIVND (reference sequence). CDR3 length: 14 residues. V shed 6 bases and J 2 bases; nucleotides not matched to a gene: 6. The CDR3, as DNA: TGTGCCAGTAGAAGTAGCGGGACCACCTACGAGCAGTACTTC. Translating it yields CASRSSGTTYEQYF.

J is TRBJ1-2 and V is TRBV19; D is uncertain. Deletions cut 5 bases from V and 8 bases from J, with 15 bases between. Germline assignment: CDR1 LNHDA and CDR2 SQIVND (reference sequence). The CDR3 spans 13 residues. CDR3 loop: CASSDGRGRGYTF. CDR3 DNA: TGTGCCAGTAGTGACGGGAGAGGGCGAGGCTACACCTTC.

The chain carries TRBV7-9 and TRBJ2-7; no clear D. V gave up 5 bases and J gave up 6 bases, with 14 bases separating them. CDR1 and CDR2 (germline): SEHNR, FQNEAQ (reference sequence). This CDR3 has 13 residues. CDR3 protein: CASSPSTSLEQYF. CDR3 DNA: TGTGCCAGCAGCCCCTCGACATCCCTCGAGCAGTACTTC.

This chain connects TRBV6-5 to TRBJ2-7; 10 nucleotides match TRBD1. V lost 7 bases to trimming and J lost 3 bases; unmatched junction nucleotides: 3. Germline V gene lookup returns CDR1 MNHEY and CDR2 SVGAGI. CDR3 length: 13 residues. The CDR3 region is CASNRDRGYEQYF. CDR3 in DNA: TGTGCCAGCAACCGGGACAGGGGCTACGAGCAGTACTTC.

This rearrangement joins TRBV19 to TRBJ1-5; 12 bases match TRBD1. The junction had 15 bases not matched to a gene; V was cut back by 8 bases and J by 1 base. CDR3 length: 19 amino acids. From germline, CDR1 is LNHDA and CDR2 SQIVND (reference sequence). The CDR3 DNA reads TGTGCCAGTGGACTTGAGGGGACAGGGGGCTTTGCAAGCAATCAGCCCCAGCATTTT. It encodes CASGLEGTGGFASNQPQHF. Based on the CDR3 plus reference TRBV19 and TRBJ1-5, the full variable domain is DGGITQSPKYLFRKEGQNVTLSCEQNLNHDAMYWYRQDPGQGLRLIYYSQIVNDFQKGDIAEGYSVSREKKESFPLTVTSAQKNPTAFYLCASGLEGTGGFASNQPQHFGDGTRLSIL.

CDR3 region: CAWSVYLDQPQHF. In DNA, the CDR3 is TGTGCCTGGAGTGTATATCTAGATCAGCCCCAGCATTTT. V usage is TRBV30 and J usage is TRBJ1-5; D remains ambiguous. Between the trimmed V and J ends, which lost 0 bases and 5 bases, there was a span of 8 bases. The CDR3 loop spans 13 amino acids. Germline V gene lookup returns CDR1 GTSNPN and CDR2 SVGIG (reference sequence). Based on the CDR3 plus reference TRBV30 and TRBJ1-5, the full variable domain is SQTIHQWPATLVQPVGSPLSLECTVEGTSNPNLYWYRQAAGRGLQLLFYSVGIGQISSEVPQNLSASRPQDRQFILSSKKLLLSDSGFYLCAWSVYLDQPQHFGDGTRLSIL.

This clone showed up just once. The CDR3 loop reads CASSSLRDKYNYGYTF. The CDR3 bases are TGTGCCAGTAGTTCCCTCCGGGACAAGTACAACTATGGCTACACCTTC. The chain couples TRBV19 to TRBJ1-2; perhaps TRBD1 as D (6 bases). V dropped 5 bases and J dropped 2 bases, with 18 bases sitting between them. The CDR3 runs to 16 residues. From germline, CDR1 is LNHDA and CDR2 SQIVND (reference sequence).

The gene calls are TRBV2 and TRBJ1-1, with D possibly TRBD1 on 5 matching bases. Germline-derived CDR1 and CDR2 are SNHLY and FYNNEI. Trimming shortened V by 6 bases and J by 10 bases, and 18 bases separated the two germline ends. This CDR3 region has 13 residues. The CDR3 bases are TGTGCCAGCAGCCCCGAGGTGGCCGGGGGAGCTTTCTTT. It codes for CASSPEVAGGAFF. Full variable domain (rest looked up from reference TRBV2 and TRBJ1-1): EPEVTQTPSHQVTQMGQEVILRCVPISNHLYFYWYRQILGQKVEFLVSFYNNEISEKSEIFDDQFSVERPDGSNFTLKIRSTKLEDSAMYFCASSPEVAGGAFFGQGTRLTVV.

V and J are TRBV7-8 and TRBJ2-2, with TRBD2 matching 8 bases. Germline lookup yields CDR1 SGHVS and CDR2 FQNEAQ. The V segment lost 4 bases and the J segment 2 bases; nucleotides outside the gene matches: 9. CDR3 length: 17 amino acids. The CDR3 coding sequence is TGTGCCAGCAGCTCCCGGGAGCGGGGGCACAACACCGGGGAGCTGTTTTTT. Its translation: CASSSRERGHNTGELFF.

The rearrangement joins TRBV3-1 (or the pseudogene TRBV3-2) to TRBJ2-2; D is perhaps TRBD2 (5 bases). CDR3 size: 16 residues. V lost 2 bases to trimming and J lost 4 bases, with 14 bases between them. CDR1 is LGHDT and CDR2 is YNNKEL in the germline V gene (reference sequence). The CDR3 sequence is CASSQLNPAGTGELFF. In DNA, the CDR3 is TGTGCCAGCAGCCAACTTAACCCCGCGGGCACCGGGGAGCTGTTTTTT.

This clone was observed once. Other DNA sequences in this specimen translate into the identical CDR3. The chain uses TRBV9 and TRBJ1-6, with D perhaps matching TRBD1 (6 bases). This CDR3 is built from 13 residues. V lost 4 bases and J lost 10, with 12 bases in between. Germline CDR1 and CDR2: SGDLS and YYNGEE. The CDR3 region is CASSSEGGSPLHF. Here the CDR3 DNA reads TGTGCCAGCAGCTCCGAGGGGGGGTCACCCCTCCACTTT.

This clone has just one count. The CDR3 protein is CASSPAWGRSYNEQFF. In nucleotides, the CDR3 is TGTGCCAGCAGCCCGGCTTGGGGCCGCTCCTACAATGAGCAGTTCTTC. This chain uses TRBV7-8 with TRBJ2-1, with a possible D match to TRBD1 (5 bases). The CDR3 covers 16 residues. Trimming removed 5 bases from V and 0 bases from J, with 14 bases in between. Germline V gives CDR1 SGHVS, CDR2 FQNEAQ.

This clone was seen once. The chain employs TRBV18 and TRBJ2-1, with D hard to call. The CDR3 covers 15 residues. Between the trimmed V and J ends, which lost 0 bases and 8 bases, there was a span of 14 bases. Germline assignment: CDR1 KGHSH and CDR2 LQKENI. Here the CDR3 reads CASSPPLTLFHEQFF. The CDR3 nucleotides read TGTGCCAGCTCACCACCCCTGACACTTTTCCATGAGCAGTTCTTC.

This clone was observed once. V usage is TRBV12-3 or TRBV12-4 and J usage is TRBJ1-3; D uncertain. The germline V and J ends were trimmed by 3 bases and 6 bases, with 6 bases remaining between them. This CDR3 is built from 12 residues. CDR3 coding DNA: TGTGCCAGCAGTTTGAGGGTAAACACCATATATTTT. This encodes CASSLRVNTIYF.

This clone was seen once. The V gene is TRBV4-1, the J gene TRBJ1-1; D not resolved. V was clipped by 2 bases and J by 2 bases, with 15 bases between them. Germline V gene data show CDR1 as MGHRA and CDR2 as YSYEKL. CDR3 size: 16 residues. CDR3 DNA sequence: TGCGCCAGCAGCCAACCCAGAGGGATCGGAAACACTGAAGCTTTCTTT. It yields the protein CASSQPRGIGNTEAFF.

The CDR3 nucleotides are TGCGCCAGCAGCTTGGGGAACAGGGGCTTCTCGGGCTACGAGCAGTACTTC. It specifies CASSLGNRGFSGYEQYF. The chain couples TRBV5-1 to TRBJ2-7; 7 nucleotides agree with TRBD1. V was clipped by 0 bases and J by 3 bases; unmatched bases: 12. Germline CDR1 reads SGHRS; CDR2 reads YFSETQ. The CDR3 length is 17 residues.

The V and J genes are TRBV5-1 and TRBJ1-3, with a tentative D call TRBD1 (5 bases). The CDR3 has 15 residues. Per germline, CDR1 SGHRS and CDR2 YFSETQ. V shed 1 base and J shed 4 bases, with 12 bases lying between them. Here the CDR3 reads CASSLRQGRGNTIYF. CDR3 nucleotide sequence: TGCGCCAGCAGCTTGCGGCAGGGCAGAGGAAACACCATATATTTT.

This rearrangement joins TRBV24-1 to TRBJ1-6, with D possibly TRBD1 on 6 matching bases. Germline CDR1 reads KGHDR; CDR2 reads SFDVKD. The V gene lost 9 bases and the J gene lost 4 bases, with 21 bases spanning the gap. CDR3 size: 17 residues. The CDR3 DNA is TGTGCCACCCACAGGGTCCGGTATCTATTTTATAATTCACCCCTCCACTTT. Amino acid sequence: CATHRVRYLFYNSPLHF.

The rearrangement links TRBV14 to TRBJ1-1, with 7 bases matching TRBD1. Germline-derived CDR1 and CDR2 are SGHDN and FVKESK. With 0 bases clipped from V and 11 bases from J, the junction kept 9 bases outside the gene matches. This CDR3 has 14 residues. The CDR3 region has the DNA TGTGCCAGCAGCCAAGATTTGAACAGGGGAAGTGCTTTCTTT. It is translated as CASSQDLNRGSAFF.

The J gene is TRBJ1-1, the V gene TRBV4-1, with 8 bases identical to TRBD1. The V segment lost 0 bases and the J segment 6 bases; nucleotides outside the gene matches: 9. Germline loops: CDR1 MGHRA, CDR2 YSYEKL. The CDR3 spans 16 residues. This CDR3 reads CASSQERRGRGSEAFF. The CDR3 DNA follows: TGCGCCAGCAGCCAAGAACGCAGGGGGCGCGGGTCTGAAGCTTTCTTT.

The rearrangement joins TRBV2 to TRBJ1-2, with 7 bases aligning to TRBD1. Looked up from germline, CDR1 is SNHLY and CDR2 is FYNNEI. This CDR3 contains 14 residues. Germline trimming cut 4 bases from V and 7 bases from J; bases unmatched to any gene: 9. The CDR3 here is CASSARTGFGGYTF. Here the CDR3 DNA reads TGTGCCAGCAGTGCTCGGACAGGCTTTGGTGGCTACACCTTC.

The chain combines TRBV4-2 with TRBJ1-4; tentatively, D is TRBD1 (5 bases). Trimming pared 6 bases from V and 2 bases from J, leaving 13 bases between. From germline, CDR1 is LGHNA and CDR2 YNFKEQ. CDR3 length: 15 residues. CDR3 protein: CASRRSQGTNEKLFF. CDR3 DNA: TGTGCCAGCAGGCGTTCCCAGGGTACTAATGAAAAACTGTTTTTT.

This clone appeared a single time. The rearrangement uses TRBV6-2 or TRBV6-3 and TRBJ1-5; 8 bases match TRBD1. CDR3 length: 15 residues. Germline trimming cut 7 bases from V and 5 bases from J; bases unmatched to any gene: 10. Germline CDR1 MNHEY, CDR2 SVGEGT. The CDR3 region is CASNPAGGADQPQHF. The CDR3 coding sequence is TGTGCCAGCAACCCCGCAGGGGGCGCGGATCAGCCCCAGCATTTT.

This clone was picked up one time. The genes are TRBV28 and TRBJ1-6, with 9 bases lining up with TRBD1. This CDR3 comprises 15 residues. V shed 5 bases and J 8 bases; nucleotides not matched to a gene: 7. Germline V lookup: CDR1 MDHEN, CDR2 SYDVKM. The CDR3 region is CASSLGTGRHSPLHF. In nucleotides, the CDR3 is TGTGCCAGCAGTCTAGGGACAGGGCGGCATTCACCCCTCCACTTT.

Here the CDR3 reads CASSLSSSGGTDTQYF. The CDR3 nucleotides read TGTGCCAGCAGCTTAAGTTCTAGCGGGGGCACAGATACGCAGTATTTT. The rearrangement links TRBV7-3 to TRBJ2-3; 9 positions match TRBD2. The V gene end was trimmed by 1 base and the J gene end by 1 base; junction bases not matched to a gene: 3. This CDR3 is built from 16 residues. Germline V CDR1 and CDR2: SGHTA, FQGTGA. The full variable domain, in which reference TRBV7-3 and TRBJ2-3 provide the parts outside the CDR3, is GAGVSQTPSNKVTEKGKYVELRCDPISGHTALYWYRQSLGQGPEFLIYFQGTGAADDSGLPNDRFFAVRPEGSVSTLKIQRTERGDSAVYLCASSLSSSGGTDTQYFGPGTRLTVL.

The CDR3: CASSQDLDRGRGYTF. CDR3 coding DNA: TGTGCCAGCAGCCAAGATTTGGACAGGGGGCGAGGCTACACCTTC. The chain has TRBV3-1 (or the pseudogene TRBV3-2) and TRBJ1-2; 11 bases line up with TRBD1. V trimming: 0 bases; J trimming: 8 bases; junction bases outside the gene matches: 5. This CDR3 spans 15 amino acids. In germline, CDR1 is LGHDT, CDR2 YNNKEL (reference sequence).

DNA for the CDR3: TGTGCCAGCTCACCCGGGACAGTTTATGGCTACACCTTC. Amino acid sequence: CASSPGTVYGYTF. The chain has TRBV18 and TRBJ1-2; TRBD1 matches at 7 bases. Germline CDR1 and CDR2: KGHSH and LQKENI. V gave up 3 bases and J gave up 5 bases; unmatched junction bases: 3. The length of the CDR3 is 13 residues.